This T cell receptor (beta chain) appears in the sequencing data of a study of cytomegalovirus exposure and HLA in healthy donors. Study results and caveats: Later on, an analysis showed TCR association rates differing by HLA locus, with DRB1 the most and HLA-C the fewest. As a later analysis revealed, most CMV-associated TCR beta chains appeared HLA-restricted.

The primer mix had 60 Vbeta and 13 Jbeta primers. Assay used: immunoSEQ multiplex PCR; TCRdb lists only in-frame clones, some missing. The table lists 140,000 to 150,000 clones, roughly 80% of them singletons. In this sample, this clone turned up a few times. The antigen is not known. Germline V gene sequence: CDR1 SEHNR, CDR2 FQNEAQ (reference sequence). V lost 3 bases to trimming and J lost 6 bases, with 14 bases between them. The CDR3 runs to 15 residues. The chain links TRBV7-9 to TRBJ1-4; D may be TRBD1 (5 bases). The sequencing input was PBMCs. This receptor was identified in a female donor in good health and CMV-seronegative. The chain's CDR3 is CASSFSWRGDEKLFF. The CDR3 nucleotides read TGTGCCAGCAGCTTTTCATGGAGGGGTGATGAAAAACTGTTTTTT.